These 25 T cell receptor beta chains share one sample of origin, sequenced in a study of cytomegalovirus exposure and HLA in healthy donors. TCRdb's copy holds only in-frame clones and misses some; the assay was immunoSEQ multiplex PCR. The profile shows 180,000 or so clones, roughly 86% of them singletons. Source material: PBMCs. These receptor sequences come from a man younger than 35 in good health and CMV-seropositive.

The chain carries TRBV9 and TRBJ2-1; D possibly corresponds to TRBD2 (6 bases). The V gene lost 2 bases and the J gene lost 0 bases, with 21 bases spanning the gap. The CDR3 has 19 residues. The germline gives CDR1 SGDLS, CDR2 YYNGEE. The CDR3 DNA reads TGTGCCAGCAGCGTCCCATTAGAGGGACTTCCTAGCTCCTACAATGAGCAGTTCTTC. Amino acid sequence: CASSVPLEGLPSSYNEQFF. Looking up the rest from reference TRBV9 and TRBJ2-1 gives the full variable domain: DSGVTQTPKHLITATGQRVTLRCSPRSGDLSVYWYQQSLDQGLQFLIQYYNGEERAKGNILERFSAQQFPDLHSELNLSSLELGDSALYFCASSVPLEGLPSSYNEQFFGPGTRLTVL.

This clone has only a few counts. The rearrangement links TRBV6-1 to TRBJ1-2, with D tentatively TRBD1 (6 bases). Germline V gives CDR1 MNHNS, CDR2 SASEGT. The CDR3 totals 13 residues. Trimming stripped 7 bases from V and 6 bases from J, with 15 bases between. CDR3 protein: CASIRQGTDGYTF. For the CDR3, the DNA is TGTGCCAGCATCCGGCAGGGGACCGATGGCTACACCTTC.

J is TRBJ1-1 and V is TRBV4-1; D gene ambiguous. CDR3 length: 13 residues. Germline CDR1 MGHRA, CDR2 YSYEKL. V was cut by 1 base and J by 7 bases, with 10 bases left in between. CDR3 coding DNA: TGCGCCAGCAGCCAAGGAAGAGGGTTTGAAGCTTTCTTT. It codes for CASSQGRGFEAFF.

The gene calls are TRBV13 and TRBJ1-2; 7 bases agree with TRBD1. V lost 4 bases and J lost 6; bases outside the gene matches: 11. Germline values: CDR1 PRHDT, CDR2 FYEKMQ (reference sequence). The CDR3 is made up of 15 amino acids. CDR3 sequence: CASSSHPLGGDGYTF. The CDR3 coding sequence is TGTGCCAGCAGCTCGCACCCCTTAGGGGGCGATGGCTACACCTTC.

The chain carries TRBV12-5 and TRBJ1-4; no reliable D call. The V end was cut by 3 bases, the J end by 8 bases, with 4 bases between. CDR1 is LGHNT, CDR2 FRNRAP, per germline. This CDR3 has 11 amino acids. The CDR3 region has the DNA TGTGCTAGTGGTTTAAGCGAAAAACTGTTTTTT. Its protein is CASGLSEKLFF.

The DNA for the CDR3 is TGTGCCAGCAGCTCAGCTACACAGGCTTTCTTT. Amino acids: CASSSATQAFF. The rearrangement joins TRBV2 to TRBJ1-1; no definite D call. The CDR3 runs 11 residues. V lost 6 bases and J 11 bases, leaving 13 bases between the germline ends. Germline CDR1 reads SNHLY; CDR2 reads FYNNEI.

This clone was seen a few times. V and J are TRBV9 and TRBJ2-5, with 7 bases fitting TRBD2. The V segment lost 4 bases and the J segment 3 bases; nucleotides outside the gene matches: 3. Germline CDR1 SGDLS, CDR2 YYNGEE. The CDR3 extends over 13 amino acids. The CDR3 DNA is TGTGCCAGCAGCCCCCTAGCGGAAGAGACCCAGTACTTC. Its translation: CASSPLAEETQYF.

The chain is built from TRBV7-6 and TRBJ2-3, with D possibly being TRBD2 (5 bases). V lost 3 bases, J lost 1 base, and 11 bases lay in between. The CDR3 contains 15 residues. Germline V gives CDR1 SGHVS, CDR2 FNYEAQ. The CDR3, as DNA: TGTGCCAGCAGCTTTAACTCCGGGGGCACAGATACGCAGTATTTT. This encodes CASSFNSGGTDTQYF.

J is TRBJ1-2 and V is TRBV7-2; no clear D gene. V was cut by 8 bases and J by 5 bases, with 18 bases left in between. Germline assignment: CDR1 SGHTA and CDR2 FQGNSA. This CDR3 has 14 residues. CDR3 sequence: CASSGETSRYGYTF. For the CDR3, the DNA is TGTGCCAGCTCTGGCGAGACTTCACGATATGGCTACACCTTC.

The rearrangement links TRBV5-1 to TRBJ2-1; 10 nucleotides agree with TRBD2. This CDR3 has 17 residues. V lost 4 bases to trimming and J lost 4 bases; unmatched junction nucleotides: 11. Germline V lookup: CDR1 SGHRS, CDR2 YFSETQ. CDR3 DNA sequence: TGCGCCAGCAGCCCACGGGTAGCGGGGGGACCTTACAATGAGCAGTTCTTC. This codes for CASSPRVAGGPYNEQFF.

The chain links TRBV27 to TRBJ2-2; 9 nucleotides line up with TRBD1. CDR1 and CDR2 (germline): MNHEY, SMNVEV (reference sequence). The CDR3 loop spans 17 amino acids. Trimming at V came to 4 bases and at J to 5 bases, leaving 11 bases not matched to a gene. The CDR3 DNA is TGTGCCAGCAGTTCTATGGGGGGACAGGGAGCTACCGGGGAGCTGTTTTTT. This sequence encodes CASSSMGGQGATGELFF.

The CDR3 protein is CASSPRWGRADTQYF. The CDR3 bases are TGTGCCAGCAGCCCTAGATGGGGCCGGGCAGATACGCAGTATTTT. The genes are TRBV6-4 and TRBJ2-3, with D possibly TRBD1 on 5 matching bases. V shed 6 bases and J shed 4 bases, with 17 bases lying between them. The CDR3 is 15 residues long. Germline V gene sequence: CDR1 MRHNA, CDR2 SNTAGT.

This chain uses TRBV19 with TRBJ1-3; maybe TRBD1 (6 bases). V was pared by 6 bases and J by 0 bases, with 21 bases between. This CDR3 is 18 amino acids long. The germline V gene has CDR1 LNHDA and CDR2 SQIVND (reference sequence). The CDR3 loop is CASRPQGQRGISGNTIYF. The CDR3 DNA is TGTGCCAGTAGACCACAAGGACAGCGGGGAATCTCTGGAAACACCATATATTTT.

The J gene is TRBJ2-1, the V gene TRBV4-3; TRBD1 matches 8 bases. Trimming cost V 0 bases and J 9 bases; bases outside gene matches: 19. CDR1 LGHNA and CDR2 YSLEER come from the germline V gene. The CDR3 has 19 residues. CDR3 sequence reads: CASSQDPGTYPGGQFEQFF. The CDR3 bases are TGCGCCAGCAGCCAAGATCCAGGGACCTATCCAGGGGGCCAATTTGAGCAGTTCTTC.

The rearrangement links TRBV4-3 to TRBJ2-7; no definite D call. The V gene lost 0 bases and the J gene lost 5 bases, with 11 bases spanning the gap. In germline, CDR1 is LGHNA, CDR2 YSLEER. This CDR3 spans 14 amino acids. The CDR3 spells CASSQDQVTHEQYF. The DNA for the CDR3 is TGCGCCAGCAGCCAAGATCAGGTTACCCACGAGCAGTACTTC.

CDR3 residues: CAISGNTDSYYGYTF. CDR3 nucleotides: TGTGCCATCAGTGGGAATACTGACAGTTACTATGGCTACACCTTC. The V and J genes are TRBV10-3 and TRBJ1-2; a possible D gene is TRBD1 (5 bases). CDR1 ENHRY and CDR2 SYGVKD come from the germline V gene. V was cut by 4 bases and J by 3 bases, with 15 bases left in between. This CDR3 is built from 15 residues.

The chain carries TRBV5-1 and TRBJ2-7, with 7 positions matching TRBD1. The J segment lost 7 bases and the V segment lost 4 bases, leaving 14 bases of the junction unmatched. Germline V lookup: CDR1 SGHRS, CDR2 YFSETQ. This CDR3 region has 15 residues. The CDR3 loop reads CASSIRTGSSGEQYF. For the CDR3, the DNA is TGCGCCAGCAGCATTCGGACAGGTTCTTCGGGGGAGCAGTACTTC.

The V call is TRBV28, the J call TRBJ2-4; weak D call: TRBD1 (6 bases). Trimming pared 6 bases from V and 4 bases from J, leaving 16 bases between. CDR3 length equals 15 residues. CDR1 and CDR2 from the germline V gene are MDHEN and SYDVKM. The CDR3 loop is CASSPGSTGKNIQYF. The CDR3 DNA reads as TGTGCCAGCAGCCCGGGCTCCACAGGGAAAAACATTCAGTACTTC.

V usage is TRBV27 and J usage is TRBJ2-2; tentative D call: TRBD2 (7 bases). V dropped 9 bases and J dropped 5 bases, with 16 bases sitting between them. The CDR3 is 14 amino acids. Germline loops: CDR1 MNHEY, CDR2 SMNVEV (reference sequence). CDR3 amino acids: CASRGARGTGELFF. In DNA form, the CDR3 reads TGTGCCAGTCGGGGGGCACGAGGGACCGGGGAGCTGTTTTTT.

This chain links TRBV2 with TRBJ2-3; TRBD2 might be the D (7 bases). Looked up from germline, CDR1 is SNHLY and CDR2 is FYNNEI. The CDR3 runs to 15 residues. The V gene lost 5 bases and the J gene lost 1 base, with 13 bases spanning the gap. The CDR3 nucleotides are TGTGCCAGCAGTCTCGGGGGGCCGGGCACAGATACGCAGTATTTT. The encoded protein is CASSLGGPGTDTQYF.

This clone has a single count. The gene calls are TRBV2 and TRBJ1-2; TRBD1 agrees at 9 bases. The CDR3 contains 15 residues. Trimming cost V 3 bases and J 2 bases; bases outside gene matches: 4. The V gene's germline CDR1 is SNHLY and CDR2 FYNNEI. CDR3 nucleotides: TGTGCCAGCAGTGACCCGGGACAGGGAAACTATGGCTACACCTTC. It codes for CASSDPGQGNYGYTF.

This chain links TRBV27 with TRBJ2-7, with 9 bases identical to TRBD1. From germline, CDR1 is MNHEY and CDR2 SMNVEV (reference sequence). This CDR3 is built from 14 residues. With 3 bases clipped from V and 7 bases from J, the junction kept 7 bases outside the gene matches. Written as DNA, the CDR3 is TGTGCCAGCAGTTTGGTACAGGGGGCGAAAGAGCAGTACTTC. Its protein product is CASSLVQGAKEQYF.

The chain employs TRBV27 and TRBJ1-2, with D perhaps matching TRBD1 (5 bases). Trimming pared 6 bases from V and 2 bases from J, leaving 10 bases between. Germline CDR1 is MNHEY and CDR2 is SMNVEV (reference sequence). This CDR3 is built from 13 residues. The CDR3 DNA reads TGTGCCAGCAGCGCTGACAGAAACTATGGCTACACCTTC. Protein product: CASSADRNYGYTF.

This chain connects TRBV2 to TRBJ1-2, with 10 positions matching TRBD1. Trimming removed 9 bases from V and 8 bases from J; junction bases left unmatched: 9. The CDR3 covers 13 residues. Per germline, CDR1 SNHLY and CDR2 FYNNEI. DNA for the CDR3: TGTGCCAGTGGGGACAGGGGCGCAGAAGGCTACACCTTC. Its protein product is CASGDRGAEGYTF.

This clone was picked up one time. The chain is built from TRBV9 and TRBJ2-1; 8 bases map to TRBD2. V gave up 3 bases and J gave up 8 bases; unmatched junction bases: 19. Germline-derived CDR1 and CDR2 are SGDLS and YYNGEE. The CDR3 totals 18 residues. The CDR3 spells CASSAPRATSAEGDEQFF. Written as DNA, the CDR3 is TGTGCCAGCAGCGCACCCCGGGCGACTAGCGCTGAGGGGGATGAGCAGTTCTTC.